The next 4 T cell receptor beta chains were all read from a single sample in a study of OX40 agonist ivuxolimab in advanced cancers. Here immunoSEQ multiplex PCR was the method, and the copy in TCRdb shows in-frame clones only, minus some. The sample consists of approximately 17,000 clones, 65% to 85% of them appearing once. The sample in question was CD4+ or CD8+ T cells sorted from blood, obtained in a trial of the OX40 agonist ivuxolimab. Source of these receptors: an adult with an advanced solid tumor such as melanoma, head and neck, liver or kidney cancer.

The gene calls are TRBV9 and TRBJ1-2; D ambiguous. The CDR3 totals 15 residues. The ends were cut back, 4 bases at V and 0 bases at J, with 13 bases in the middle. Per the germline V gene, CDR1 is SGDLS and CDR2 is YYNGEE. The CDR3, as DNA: TGTGCCAGCAGCCCTTGGGAGCTAACTAACTATGGCTACACCTTC. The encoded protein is CASSPWELTNYGYTF.

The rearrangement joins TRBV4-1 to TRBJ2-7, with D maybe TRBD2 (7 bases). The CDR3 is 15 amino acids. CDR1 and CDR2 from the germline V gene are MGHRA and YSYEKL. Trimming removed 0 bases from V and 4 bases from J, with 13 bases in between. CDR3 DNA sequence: TGCGCCAGCAGCCAAGAGGGGGGGGCGGGATACGAGCAGTACTTC. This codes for CASSQEGGAGYEQYF.

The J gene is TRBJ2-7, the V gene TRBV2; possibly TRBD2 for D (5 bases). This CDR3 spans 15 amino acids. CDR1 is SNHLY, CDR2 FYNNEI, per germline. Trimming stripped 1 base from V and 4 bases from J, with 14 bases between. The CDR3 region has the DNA TGTGCCAGCAGTGAAGGGGCGGGCGGAATTTACGAGCAGTACTTC. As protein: CASSEGAGGIYEQYF.

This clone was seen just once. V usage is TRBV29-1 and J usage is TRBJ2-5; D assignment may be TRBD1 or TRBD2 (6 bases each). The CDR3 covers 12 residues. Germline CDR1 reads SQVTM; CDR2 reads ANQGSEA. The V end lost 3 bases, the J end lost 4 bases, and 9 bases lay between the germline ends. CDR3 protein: CSVDGGIETQYF. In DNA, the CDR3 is TGCAGCGTTGACGGGGGCATAGAGACCCAGTACTTC.